Listed below are T cell receptor beta chains from one sample, sequenced in a study of human CD8 memory T cell subsets. TCRdb processed the 5' RACE reads again and assigns one entry to each CDR3 protein, with no DNA. This repertoire includes several thousand distinct CDR3 sequences. The sequencing input was CD8+ T cells from PBMCs. Source of these receptors: a human donor in good health. The CDR3 runs from the conserved cysteine through the conserved F or W. Expanded clones get a size class; other rows say once, few or many, or leave the size out.

J: TRBJ2-7
V: TRBV6-5
size: -
CDR3: CASSYLRGSSYEQYF

J: TRBJ1-1
V: TRBV28
size: medium-sized
CDR3: CASSSIQGAGTEAFF

J: TRBJ2-7
V: TRBV18
size: -
CDR3: CASSPPMRLYEQYF

J: TRBJ2-3
V: TRBV5-1
size: -
CDR3: CASSTGTGSTDTQYF

J: TRBJ2-7
V: TRBV4-1
size: -
CDR3: CASSQGRGSIYEQYF

J: TRBJ1-2
V: TRBV10-2
size: -
CDR3: CASSENGQGTYYGYTF

J: TRBJ2-1
V: TRBV14
size: -
CDR3: CASSQVAAYNEQFF

J: TRBJ1-2
V: TRBV6-1
size: -
CDR3: CASRLFAGSNYGYTF

J: TRBJ1-2
V: TRBV7-9
size: medium-sized
CDR3: CALLRGLNYGYTF

J: TRBJ2-2
V: TRBV24-1
size: -
CDR3: CATSGSLAGNTGELFF

J: TRBJ2-3
V: TRBV5-1
size: -
CDR3: CASSLTRSSTDTQYF

J: TRBJ1-2
V: TRBV4-2
size: -
CDR3: CASSLGGAGYTF

J: TRBJ2-7
V: TRBV5-4
size: -
CDR3: CASSDDAAEQYF

J: TRBJ1-5
V: TRBV21-1
size: medium-sized
CDR3: CASSIPGGAGNQPQHF

J: TRBJ2-1
V: TRBV12-3/TRBV12-4
size: -
CDR3: CASSFPAAGVRNEQFF

J: TRBJ2-3
V: TRBV7-8
size: -
CDR3: CASSYRDYTDTQYF

J: TRBJ2-2
V: TRBV6-1
size: -
CDR3: CASSVLGSVTGELFF

J: TRBJ2-5
V: TRBV29-1
size: -
CDR3: CSVNGQGENQETQYF

J: TRBJ2-5
V: TRBV20-1
size: medium-sized
CDR3: CSARDLGQAGETQYF

J: TRBJ2-1
V: TRBV5-6
size: -
CDR3: CASSTPGLAGPLSYNEQFF